This TCR beta chain was sequenced for a study of preoperative IRX-2 immunotherapy in early breast cancer. Clones were sequenced by immunoSEQ multiplex PCR, and TCRdb holds only the in-frame ones, with some missing. This sample has 25,000 to 30,000 clones, with roughly 90% found just once. Trimming cost V 5 bases and J 2 bases; bases outside gene matches: 5. Germline V gene data show CDR1 as SGHVS and CDR2 as FQNEAQ. This CDR3 contains 16 residues. The sample's treatment: preoperative locoregional IRX-2 cytokine immunotherapy. Samples came from a phase Ib trial of preoperative locoregional IRX-2 cytokine immunotherapy.

The gene calls are TRBV7-8 and TRBJ2-1, with 11 positions matching TRBD2. The TCR originated in a human donor with breast cancer. The specimen was collected from a patient treated with IRX-2 immunotherapy. CDR3 bases: TGTGCCAGCAGCGGAGATAGCGGGAGGGCCTACAATGAGCAGTTCTTC. Amino acid sequence: CASSGDSGRAYNEQFF.